The TCR beta chain described here comes from a study of shared clonotypes between healthy human individuals. Trimming took off 6 bases at V and 7 bases at J, with 13 bases between the two ends. In germline, CDR1 is DFQATT, CDR2 SNEGSKA (reference sequence). The CDR3 extends over 11 amino acids. Ten immunoSEQ deep assay plates served to sequence unsorted PBMC DNA. Sequencing used immunoSEQ multiplex PCR; TCRdb keeps in-frame clones, though not all of them. The sample shows about half a million clones, approximately 78% of them seen only once. The receptor was isolated from a woman aged 40-49 years in good health. Some clones in this sample may be carry-over from other donors' samples. The specimen was PBMCs. The chain carries TRBV20-1 and TRBJ2-7, with D unclear. The DNA for the CDR3 is TGCAGTGCCAGACCGATAGTGGAGCAGTACTTC. This gives the protein CSARPIVEQYF.